The rows below give T cell receptor beta chains drawn from one sample of a study of blood T cell repertoires in COVID-19. Measured with immunoSEQ multiplex PCR; TCRdb has only the in-frame clones, and not every one. This table has 200,000 to 250,000 clones, approximately 80% appearing once. Sequences were obtained from peripheral blood. All receptors derive from a woman over 75 with COVID-19, enrolled during active disease. Each CDR3 is given with its conserved first and last residue. D genes are given only for firm matches. Expanded clones are given a class, and other clones once, few, many or no size at all.

D gene | J gene | V gene | clone size | CDR3 DNA | CDR3 protein
TRBD1 | TRBJ1-5 | TRBV19 | once | TGTGCCAGTACCGAAGACAGGGGGCGGCGGGGGATCAAGCCCCAGCATTTT | CASTEDRGRRGIKPQHF
- | TRBJ2-6 | TRBV19 | - | TGTGCCAGTATTAGGACAGCCTCTGGGGCCAACGTCCTGACTTTC | CASIRTASGANVLTF
- | TRBJ1-1 | TRBV6-5 | - | TGTGCCAGCAGTTCCGACGAAGGGGCCACTGAAGCTTTCTTT | CASSSDEGATEAFF
- | TRBJ1-2 | TRBV5-1 | once | TGCGCCAGCAGCTTGCCCGGTCATGGCTACACCTTC | CASSLPGHGYTF
- | TRBJ2-7 | TRBV3-1/TRBV3-2 | once | TGTGCCAGCAGCCAACTGAGGGACTACGAGCAGTACTTC | CASSQLRDYEQYF
TRBD2 | TRBJ2-7 | TRBV9 | - | TGTGCCAGCAGCGTAGGAGCGGGGGCCTTCTACGAGCAGTACTTC | CASSVGAGAFYEQYF
- | TRBJ1-2 | TRBV3-1/TRBV3-2 | - | TGTGCCAGCAGCCCAACCCGGGACACTCTTCTAGCTAACTATGGCTACACCTTC | CASSPTRDTLLANYGYTF
TRBD2 | TRBJ2-7 | TRBV5-4 | - | TGTGCCAGCAGCCCTCCAACAGCTAGCGGGTCGTACGAGCAGTACTTC | CASSPPTASGSYEQYF
TRBD1 | TRBJ1-1 | TRBV7-9 | few | TGTGCCAGCAGCTGGCCGGGACAGGGGAGGGGGAGCACTGAAGCTTTCTTT | CASSWPGQGRGSTEAFF
TRBD1 | TRBJ1-1 | TRBV28 | - | TGTGCCAGCAGTTTATTGACAGGGGGGGCTTTCTTT | CASSLLTGGAFF
TRBD2 | TRBJ2-1 | TRBV10-1 | - | TGCGCCAGCAGTGAAGCGGGGGGGCCGTACAATGAGCAGTTCTTC | CASSEAGGPYNEQFF
- | TRBJ1-2 | TRBV6-5 | few | TGTGCCAGCAGTTACTCAGGAGGGGTAGATGGCTACACCTTC | CASSYSGGVDGYTF
TRBD2 | TRBJ2-3 | TRBV24-1 | - | TGTGCCACCAGTGAGTGGACTAGCGGGAGCACAGATACGCAGTATTTT | CATSEWTSGSTDTQYF
- | TRBJ2-4 | TRBV30 | few | TGTGCCTGGAGTGTACAGGAGGGGTCGGTGGTACTAGCCAAAAACATTCAGTACTTC | CAWSVQEGSVVLAKNIQYF
- | TRBJ1-2 | TRBV24-1 | - | TGTGCCACCAGTGATGCCGCCGGTACAGAGGGCTACACCTTC | CATSDAAGTEGYTF
TRBD2 | TRBJ2-1 | TRBV20-1 | - | TGCAGTGCTAGTAGGACTAGCGGGAGCCATAAGCAGTTCTTC | CSASRTSGSHKQFF
- | TRBJ1-4 | TRBV11-2 | - | TGTGCCAGCAGCGTCTCTAATGAAAAACTGTTTTTT | CASSVSNEKLFF
TRBD1 | TRBJ1-5 | TRBV28 | - | TGTGCCAGCAGTCCATTGCCGGGACAGGGGAATCAGCCCCAGCATTTT | CASSPLPGQGNQPQHF
TRBD2 | TRBJ2-1 | TRBV7-2 | - | TGTGCCAGCAGCTCACTAGCGGGAGGGTCCAATGAGCAGTTCTTC | CASSSLAGGSNEQFF
- | TRBJ1-1 | TRBV5-1 | once | TGCGCCAGCAGCTTGTCGGGAAGGGCGAGCACTGAAGCTTTCTTT | CASSLSGRASTEAFF
TRBD2 | TRBJ2-1 | TRBV9 | - | TGTGCCAGCAGCGTAGCCCCCGGGACTAGCGGGAGCAATGAGCAGTTCTTC | CASSVAPGTSGSNEQFF
TRBD1 | TRBJ1-2 | TRBV5-4 | - | TGTGCCAGCAGCTTGGACAGGGGACAATATGGCTACACCTTC | CASSLDRGQYGYTF
TRBD1 | TRBJ2-3 | TRBV14 | - | TGTGCCAGCAGCCAAGCCGGAAGGGGGCTCACAGATACGCAGTATTTT | CASSQAGRGLTDTQYF
- | TRBJ1-6 | TRBV18 | - | TGTGCCAGCTCTGCGGAGGGGTATTCACCCCTCCACTTT | CASSAEGYSPLHF
- | TRBJ1-1 | TRBV28 | - | TGTGCCAGCAGTTTACAGGGAACTGAAGCTTTCTTT | CASSLQGTEAFF
- | TRBJ2-3 | TRBV4-3 | - | TGCGCCAGCAGCCTCTCGGTGGAGGATGATACGCAGTATTTT | CASSLSVEDDTQYF
- | TRBJ1-6 | TRBV5-1 | - | TGCGCCAGCAGGGATTGGCAGGTTAATAATTCACCCCTCCACTTT | CASRDWQVNNSPLHF
TRBD1 | TRBJ1-5 | TRBV5-1 | - | TGCGCCAGCAGCTGGGACAGTAGCAATCAGCCCCAGCATTTT | CASSWDSSNQPQHF
TRBD2 | TRBJ2-1 | TRBV3-1/TRBV3-2 | - | TGTGCCAGCAGCCACCGGGGGGGTGAGCAGTTCTTC | CASSHRGGEQFF
TRBD1 | TRBJ2-1 | TRBV4-1 | - | TGCGCCAGCAGCCCCGTGGACAGGGTTATATACAATGAGCAGTTCTTC | CASSPVDRVIYNEQFF
- | TRBJ2-1 | TRBV2 | - | TGTGCCAGCAGTGGAAATACTGGCAATGAGCAGTTCTTC | CASSGNTGNEQFF
- | TRBJ1-1 | TRBV7-7 | - | TGTGCTAGCAGCCCTCGAGGGCCGAACACTGAAGCTTTCTTT | CASSPRGPNTEAFF
TRBD2 | TRBJ2-3 | TRBV7-8 | - | TGTGCCAGCAGCCCCCAGGTCACTAGCGGGAGAGATACGCAGTATTTT | CASSPQVTSGRDTQYF
- | TRBJ1-1 | TRBV5-6 | few | TGTGCCAGCAGCTTTGAGTTGGCCGGAGTGAACACTGAAGCTTTCTTT | CASSFELAGVNTEAFF
- | TRBJ2-5 | TRBV7-9 | - | TGTGCCAGCAGCTTAGTTAACCCAACAGGGCAGGAGACCCAGTACTTC | CASSLVNPTGQETQYF
TRBD1 | TRBJ2-1 | TRBV2 | - | TGTGCCAGCAGAGAGAACAGGGGGGCCCCCAATGAGCAGTTCTTC | CASRENRGAPNEQFF
- | TRBJ1-6 | TRBV7-2 | - | TGTGCCAGCAGCTTAGCTGAGGCCCACTTT | CASSLAEAHF
TRBD2 | TRBJ2-6 | TRBV11-2 | - | TGTGCCAGCAGCTCTCTTAGCGGGAGGGCCCCCGGGGCCAACGTCCTGACTTTC | CASSSLSGRAPGANVLTF
- | TRBJ1-2 | TRBV5-6 | - | TGTGCCAGCAGCTTTAATTTCGGGGGGAACTATGGCTACACCTTC | CASSFNFGGNYGYTF
TRBD1 | TRBJ1-1 | TRBV5-4 | - | TGTGCCAGCACCTTCCGACAGGGACGGAACACTGAAGCTTTCTTT | CASTFRQGRNTEAFF
- | TRBJ2-2 | TRBV2 | - | TGTGCCAGCAGTCCAAACTTCGGCGGGGAGCTGTTTTTT | CASSPNFGGELFF
- | TRBJ1-6 | TRBV5-1 | once | TGCGCCAGCAGCTCCTCGACAGGCAGTGACTCACCCCTCCACTTT | CASSSSTGSDSPLHF
- | TRBJ2-7 | TRBV7-8 | - | TGTGCCAGCAGCTTAATCTGGCAGTCCTACGAGCAGTACTTC | CASSLIWQSYEQYF
TRBD1 | TRBJ1-5 | TRBV19 | - | TGTGCCAGTAGCCCGGGACAGGGACGGACTCAGCCCCAGCATTTT | CASSPGQGRTQPQHF
- | TRBJ2-7 | TRBV7-8 | once | TGTGCCAGCAGCTTAGACAGGCTTTCCTACGAGCAGTACTTC | CASSLDRLSYEQYF
TRBD1 | TRBJ1-1 | TRBV16 | - | TGTGCCAGCAGCCAATTAGACCTGACAGGGCCCGGTGTGGCTTTCTTT | CASSQLDLTGPGVAFF
TRBD1 | TRBJ1-3 | TRBV5-1 | - | TGCGCCAGCAGCTTCGGACAGGACTCTGGAAACACCATATATTTT | CASSFGQDSGNTIYF
TRBD1 | TRBJ1-2 | TRBV5-6 | - | TGTGCCAGCACCCCGCCCGGACAGGGTGGCTACACCTTC | CASTPPGQGGYTF
- | TRBJ2-7 | TRBV24-1 | - | TGTGCCACCAGTGATACCCAGACTGGCGCCTACGAGCAGTACTTC | CATSDTQTGAYEQYF
TRBD1 | TRBJ1-1 | TRBV18 | - | TGTGCCAGCTCACGTGGGGACAGGTTGAACACTGAAGCTTTCTTT | CASSRGDRLNTEAFF
TRBD1 | TRBJ1-1 | TRBV18 | - | TGTGCCAGCTCACCGGGACAGGAGATGAACACTGAAGCTTTCTTT | CASSPGQEMNTEAFF